The TCR beta chain described here comes from a study of read filtering for tumor transcriptome and immune sequencing. Overall study context: Among patients, some 17 were male and 15 or so female, aged about 47 to 80 (mean about 66). R-ISS stage counts were 8 or 9 for I, more than 15 for II, roughly seven for III. Notes on the study in general: Even smaller IR-seq throughput identified most shared clonotypes. About 80% of IR-seq clonotypes had one read, totaling around 3.3% of reads; RNA-seq: around 77% and 45%.

CDR3 length: 16 amino acids. V lost 5 bases and J lost 0, with 11 bases in between. CDR1 LNHNV and CDR2 YYDKDF come from the germline V gene (reference sequence). From 300 to 400 ng of RNA, a library with molecular barcoded alpha/delta and beta/gamma adaptors was made. Each CDR3 protein gets one entry after TCRdb re-called the reads with MiXCR. The sample comprises over 25,000 distinct CDR3 sequences, approximately 15% of which are singletons, and just under 45% rests with the top ten. This clonotype came up many times. What it binds is unknown. The specimen was a population of CD138-negative cells sorted from bone marrow. The J gene is TRBJ2-6, the V gene TRBV15; D may be TRBD2 (5 bases). The TCR was taken from a donor at least 40 years old with multiple myeloma. CDR3 loop: CATSGGLSSGANVLTF. The CDR3 nucleotides read TGTGCCACCAGCGGAGGACTTAGCTCTGGGGCCAACGTCCTGACTTTC.